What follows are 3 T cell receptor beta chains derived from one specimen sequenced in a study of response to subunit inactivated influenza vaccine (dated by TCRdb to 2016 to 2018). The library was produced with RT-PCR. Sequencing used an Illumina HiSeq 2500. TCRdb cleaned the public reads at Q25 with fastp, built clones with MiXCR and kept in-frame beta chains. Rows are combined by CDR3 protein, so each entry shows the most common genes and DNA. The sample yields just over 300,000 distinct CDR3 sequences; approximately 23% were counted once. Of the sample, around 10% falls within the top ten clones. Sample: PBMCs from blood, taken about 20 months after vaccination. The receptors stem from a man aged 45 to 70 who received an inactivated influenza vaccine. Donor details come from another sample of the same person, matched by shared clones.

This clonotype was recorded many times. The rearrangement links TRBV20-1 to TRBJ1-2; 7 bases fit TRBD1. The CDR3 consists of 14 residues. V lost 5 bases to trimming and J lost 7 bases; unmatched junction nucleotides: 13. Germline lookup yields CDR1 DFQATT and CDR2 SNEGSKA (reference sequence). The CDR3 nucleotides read TGCAGTGCTCGTAAAGCAGGGGGATCTTTTGGCTACACCTTC. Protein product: CSARKAGGSFGYTF.

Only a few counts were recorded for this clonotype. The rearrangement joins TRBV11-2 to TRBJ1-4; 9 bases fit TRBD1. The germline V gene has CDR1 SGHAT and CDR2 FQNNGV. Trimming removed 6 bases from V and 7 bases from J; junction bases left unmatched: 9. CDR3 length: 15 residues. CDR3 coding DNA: TGTGCCAGCAGTCAACCGGGACAGGGACGTGAAAAACTGTTTTTT. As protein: CASSQPGQGREKLFF.

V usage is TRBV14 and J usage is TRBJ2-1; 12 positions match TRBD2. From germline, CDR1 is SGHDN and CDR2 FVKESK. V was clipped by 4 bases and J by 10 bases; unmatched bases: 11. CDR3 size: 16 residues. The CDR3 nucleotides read TGTGCCAGCAGCCTACTAGCGGGGGGCCTCTTGCAGGAGCAGTTCTTC. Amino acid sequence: CASSLLAGGLLQEQFF.